This T cell receptor beta chain originates from a study of blood T cells in healthy people across ages (dated by TCRdb to between 2014 and 2017). The study in broad terms: In model experiments, template switching captured about one uniquely barcoded TCR beta cDNA molecule for every two T cells. To avoid experimental bias, donors of different ages were randomly spread across the sequencing lanes. The study measured age-related changes in TCR beta repertoire diversity using deep sequencing normalized with unique cDNA molecular identifiers. For two donors (one aged 18 to 30 and one aged 80 or older), the study analyzed two additional independent replicas of 1 million unique cDNA reads from the same blood draw. Donors were grouped into four age groups: young (average approximately 16 years), middle-aged (less than 40), aged (around 60) and long-lived (82). Study-wide conclusions, independent of this receptor: Compared with the aged group, the long-lived group had more naive CD4+ T cells, fewer expanded clones and increased TCR diversity, a pattern suggesting age selection. Because the CMV infection status of the donors was unknown, age-related changes in expanded clonotypes may potentially have been confounded. Conclusive comparison of naive and antigen-experienced compartments was prevented by the profiling of bulk unsorted PBMCs. Total diversity estimates from one million sequenced T cells were considered lower bounds and underestimates. The percentage of naive T cells measured by flow cytometry correlated strongly with observed TCR beta diversity. Observed TCR beta diversity per million T cells fell roughly linearly with age, and a significant reduction was already apparent by age roughly 40.

Comment on this clonotype: The clone's antigen remains unknown. No per-base quality is available; no much larger clone lies one base away.

The roughly 38 donors, aged roughly 6 to 100 years, were systemically healthy Caucasian individuals from Russia. Around 10 milliliters of peripheral blood were collected from each donor into EDTA-treated Vacutainer tubes. Ficoll-Paque density-gradient centrifugation was used to isolate PBMCs, with at least 6.5 million per sample. Total RNA, at least 6 micrograms per sample, was extracted from PBMCs with Trizol reagent. For every donor, an aliquot of PBMCs went through flow cytometry to measure the percentages of naive CD45RAhigh/CD27high T cells. Receptor libraries were prepared by 5' RACE. The run used an Illumina HiSeq 2500. A second roughly 7 to 12 cycle PCR used a sample-barcoded 5' primer and a J-beta primer mix. Each TCR beta cDNA molecule received a unique molecular identifier from a template-switch 5' adaptor carrying 12 random nucleotides. At least 3 million CDR3-containing paired-end reads were obtained from each sample. First-strand cDNA was synthesized from all RNA with the Mint cDNA synthesis kit, primed by a TRBC-specific oligonucleotide. After uracil-DNA glycosylase treatment, a first 18-cycle PCR used universal primers M1SS and BC2_uni_R on all cDNA. The published analysis was carried out like this. Normalization of each sample was performed by random selection of 1 million high-quality reads, each carrying a distinct molecular identifier. Instead of being binned into consensus sequences, reads that shared molecular identifiers were thrown out. MiTCR, with a Q25 quality threshold and the strictest error-elimination algorithm, was used for CDR3 identification, clonotype clustering and error correction. Lower-bound total TCR beta diversity was estimated with a nonparametric unseen species model using Euler transformation. TCRdb cleaned the public reads at Q25 with fastp, built clones with MiXCR and kept in-frame beta chains. Each CDR3 protein appears once, grouped with its most common genes and DNA. For this entry, the V and J calls and clone size follow TCRdb and not the study's own pipeline. The sample contains 650,000 to 800,000 distinct CDR3 sequences, 40% to 50% of them found a single time. The top ten clonotypes cover about a fifth of the sample.

The TCR was taken from a man in his 60s in good health. Sample: blood.

Here the CDR3 is given as CASSPRDRGGEETQYF. The sequenced DNA: TGCGCCAGCAGCCCCCGGGACAGGGGTGGAGAAGAGACCCAGTACTTC. The chain couples TRBV5-1 to TRBJ2-5, with TRBD1 identical over 10 junction bases. In the germline V gene, CDR1 corresponds to SGHRS and CDR2 to YFSETQ. Here V drops 4 bases and J drops 3 bases, and the junction holds 9 bases not matched to any gene. The CDR3 starts with the cysteine, ends with the phenylalanine, and has 16 residues. Only the CDR3 region is kept as DNA, spanning 48 bases read in frame from base 1.